One sample yielded the 8 T cell receptor beta chains listed below, sequenced in a study of control samples from healthy donors and cancer patients. Sequencing used immunoSEQ multiplex PCR; TCRdb keeps in-frame clones, though not all of them. The table includes about 160,000 clones, around 95% detected once. Sequenced material: blood. All receptors come from a middle-aged woman in good health.

This chain connects TRBV7-2 to TRBJ1-4; tentative D call: TRBD1 (5 bases). Germline assignment: CDR1 SGHTA and CDR2 FQGNSA. The length of the CDR3 is 15 residues. The ends were cut back, 5 bases at V and 4 bases at J, with 14 bases in the middle. The CDR3 sequence is CASSPGGGVNEKLFF. CDR3 DNA: TGTGCCAGCAGCCCAGGTGGGGGGGTTAATGAAAAACTGTTTTTT.

The chain links TRBV7-2 to TRBJ2-6; D is perhaps TRBD2 (6 bases). Germline CDR1 SGHTA, CDR2 FQGNSA. With 2 bases removed from V and 4 bases from J, the gap between germline ends came to 12 bases. This CDR3 is 16 amino acids long. The CDR3 spells CASSLSVGGGANVLTF. The CDR3 region has the DNA TGTGCCAGCAGCTTAAGTGTCGGAGGGGGGGCCAACGTCCTGACTTTC.

The chain combines TRBV7-2 with TRBJ2-4; D gene unclear. CDR1 is SGHTA, CDR2 FQGNSA, per germline. There are 13 residues in the CDR3. V lost 6 bases, J lost 1 base, and 7 bases lay in between. The chain's CDR3 is CASRDRAKNIQYF. As DNA, the CDR3 is TGTGCCAGCAGGGACCGGGCCAAAAACATTCAGTACTTC.

V gene TRBV2 combines with J gene TRBJ1-3, with no clear D. Between the trimmed V and J ends, which lost 6 bases and 6 bases, there was a span of 15 bases. The CDR3 length is 14 residues. CDR1 and CDR2 from the germline V gene are SNHLY and FYNNEI. The chain's CDR3 is CASREEEGQNTIYF. The CDR3 nucleotides read TGTGCCAGCAGGGAGGAGGAAGGTCAAAACACCATATATTTT.

The chain employs TRBV7-9 and TRBJ1-2, with a tentative D call TRBD1 (5 bases). Germline CDR1 reads SEHNR; CDR2 reads FQNEAQ (reference sequence). V was pared by 5 bases and J by 8 bases, with 21 bases between. The CDR3 spans 15 residues. The CDR3 nucleotides are TGTGCCAGCAGCCAGGGAATATGGGGATCAGACGGCTACACCTTC. Translation gives CASSQGIWGSDGYTF.

The V gene is TRBV10-3, the J gene TRBJ2-5; TRBD1 might be the D (6 bases). Per germline, CDR1 ENHRY and CDR2 SYGVKD. V gave up 11 bases and J gave up 1 base, with 11 bases separating them. The CDR3 has 12 amino acids. The CDR3 bases are TGTGCCGCGCAGGGGCTCCAAGAGACCCAGTACTTC. Translated, it gives CAAQGLQETQYF.

This chain uses TRBV7-2 with TRBJ1-5; 9 positions agree with TRBD1. Trimming took 5 bases from V and 2 from J; bases not matched to a gene: 10. CDR1 is SGHTA and CDR2 is FQGNSA in the germline V gene. The CDR3 sequence is 17 residues long. The DNA for the CDR3 is TGTGCCAGCAGCCTAGAAATCCGGGACAGGGGCAATCAGCCCCAGCATTTT. Translating gives CASSLEIRDRGNQPQHF. The variable domain in full, with the rest retrieved from reference TRBV7-2 and TRBJ1-5, is GAGVSQSPSNKVTEKGKDVELRCDPISGHTALYWYRQSLGQGLEFLIYFQGNSAPDKSGLPSDRFSAERTGGSVSTLTIQRTQQEDSAVYLCASSLEIRDRGNQPQHFGDGTRLSIL.

The chain combines TRBV7-2 with TRBJ1-2; D unresolved. Trimming removed 3 bases from V and 3 bases from J, with 8 bases in between. There are 13 residues in the CDR3. Germline CDR1 reads SGHTA; CDR2 reads FQGNSA. As DNA, the CDR3 is TGTGCCAGCAGCTTTCTCTTGGACTATGGCTACACCTTC. Its translation: CASSFLLDYGYTF.